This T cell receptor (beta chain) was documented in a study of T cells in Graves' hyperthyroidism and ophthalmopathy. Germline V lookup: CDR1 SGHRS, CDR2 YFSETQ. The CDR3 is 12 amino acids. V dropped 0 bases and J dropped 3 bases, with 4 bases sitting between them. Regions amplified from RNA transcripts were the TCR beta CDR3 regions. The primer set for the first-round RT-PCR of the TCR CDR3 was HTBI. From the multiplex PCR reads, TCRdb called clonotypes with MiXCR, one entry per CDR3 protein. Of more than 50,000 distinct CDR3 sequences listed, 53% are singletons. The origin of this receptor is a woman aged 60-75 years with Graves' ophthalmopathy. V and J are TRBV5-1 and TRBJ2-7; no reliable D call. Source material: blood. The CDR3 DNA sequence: TGCGCCAGCAGCTTGGAGCGCTACGAGCAGTACTTC. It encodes CASSLERYEQYF.